One sample yielded the 20 T cell receptor beta chains listed below, sequenced in a study of cytomegalovirus exposure and HLA in healthy donors. PCR was performed using 60 Vbeta and 13 Jbeta primers. Measured with immunoSEQ multiplex PCR; TCRdb has only the in-frame clones, and not every one. In the table there are 130,000 or so clones, about 74% of which are singletons. Sequenced input: PBMCs. The receptors originated from a woman aged 55-70 years in good health and CMV-seronegative.

About this clone itself: Germline and junction disagree at one end, which may indicate a read error. The chain uses TRBV7-6 and TRBJ2-7; 7 bases map to TRBD2. The CDR3 extends over 13 amino acids. Germline V gives CDR1 SGHVS, CDR2 FNYEAQ. The CDR3 sequence is CASQKERGYGQYF. The CDR3, as DNA: TGTGCCAGCCAAAAAGAGCGGGGCTACGGGCAGTACTTC.

A few counts support this clone. The CDR3 protein is CAISEGRLAGGPRTDTQYF. The CDR3 region has the DNA TGTGCCATCAGTGAGGGCCGACTAGCGGGAGGGCCCAGGACAGATACGCAGTATTTT. The rearrangement links TRBV10-3 to TRBJ2-3; TRBD2 matches 14 bases. Germline loops: CDR1 ENHRY, CDR2 SYGVKD. The CDR3 covers 19 residues. V was clipped by 2 bases and J by 3 bases; unmatched bases: 10.

This chain connects TRBV19 to TRBJ1-5; maybe TRBD1 (6 bases). The germline gives CDR1 LNHDA, CDR2 SQIVND (reference sequence). This CDR3 is 18 amino acids long. The ends were cut back, 4 bases at V and 8 bases at J, with 27 bases in the middle. The CDR3 spells CASSRGPLRGNGSEPQHF. CDR3 bases: TGTGCCAGTAGTAGGGGGCCCTTGCGAGGGAACGGTAGTGAGCCCCAGCATTTT.

V and J are TRBV5-1 and TRBJ1-4; 7 nucleotides line up with TRBD1. The CDR3 consists of 15 residues. Per the germline V gene, CDR1 is SGHRS and CDR2 is YFSETQ. Trimming at V came to 4 bases and at J to 8 bases, leaving 11 bases not matched to a gene. DNA for the CDR3: TGCGCCAGCAGCCGTACACCGGGACAGCAAGAAAAACTGTTTTTT. It is translated as CASSRTPGQQEKLFF.

The chain is built from TRBV5-1 and TRBJ2-5; possible D gene TRBD2, 5 bases. The CDR3 totals 13 residues. Germline-derived CDR1 and CDR2 are SGHRS and YFSETQ. V lost 0 bases and J 5 bases, leaving 8 bases between the germline ends. The CDR3 spells CASSLAGSETQYF. The CDR3 nucleotides read TGCGCCAGCAGCTTGGCGGGGTCGGAGACCCAGTACTTC.

CDR3 DNA: TGTGCCAGCAGCTTGGTGGACAGGGCTGAAGCTTTCTTT. Translation gives CASSLVDRAEAFF. The chain combines TRBV5-6 with TRBJ1-1; 8 bases are shared with TRBD1. Germline assignment: CDR1 SGHDT and CDR2 YYEEEE. The ends lost 0 bases at V and 6 bases at J; junction bases unmatched: 1. The CDR3 consists of 13 residues.

The rearrangement uses TRBV7-3 and TRBJ2-1; TRBD1 matches 8 bases. Looked up from germline, CDR1 is SGHTA and CDR2 is FQGTGA. The length of the CDR3 is 16 residues. V dropped 4 bases and J dropped 0; count of bases not matched to a gene: 5. Here the CDR3 reads CASSWTGFSSYNEQFF. In nucleotides, the CDR3 is TGTGCCAGCAGCTGGACAGGGTTCAGCTCCTACAATGAGCAGTTCTTC.

V and J are TRBV5-6 and TRBJ1-3; no clear D. This CDR3 comprises 13 residues. Germline V gives CDR1 SGHDT, CDR2 YYEEEE. V gave up 4 bases and J gave up 3 bases, with 8 bases separating them. The CDR3 here is CASSLANGNTIYF. The CDR3 nucleotides read TGTGCCAGCAGCCTTGCGAATGGAAACACCATATATTTT.

The gene calls are TRBV7-8 and TRBJ2-5; D is undetermined. Germline V gives CDR1 SGHVS, CDR2 FQNEAQ. V shed 5 bases and J shed 5 bases, with 15 bases lying between them. This CDR3 has 14 residues. In nucleotides, the CDR3 is TGTGCCAGCAGCGTTAGTCAGGCAAGGGAGACCCAGTACTTC. Translated: CASSVSQARETQYF.

V usage is TRBV19 and J usage is TRBJ2-1, with TRBD1 identical over 9 bases. This CDR3 comprises 13 residues. The V gene's germline CDR1 is LNHDA and CDR2 SQIVND (reference sequence). V shed 7 bases and J 7 bases; nucleotides not matched to a gene: 5. In DNA form, the CDR3 reads TGTGCCAGTACCTCGACAGGGGGTAATGAGCAGTTCTTC. Amino acid sequence: CASTSTGGNEQFF. The full variable domain, with the rest looked up from reference TRBV19 and TRBJ2-1, is DGGITQSPKYLFRKEGQNVTLSCEQNLNHDAMYWYRQDPGQGLRLIYYSQIVNDFQKGDIAEGYSVSREKKESFPLTVTSAQKNPTAFYLCASTSTGGNEQFFGPGTRLTVL.

The V call is TRBV28, the J call TRBJ2-3; perhaps TRBD2 as D (7 bases). Per germline, CDR1 MDHEN and CDR2 SYDVKM. Trimming cost V 2 bases and J 4 bases, with 13 bases left between them. The CDR3 covers 15 residues. CDR3 sequence: CASSLMRGGPDTQYF. For the CDR3, the DNA is TGTGCCAGCAGTTTAATGAGGGGGGGCCCAGATACGCAGTATTTT. The variable domain in full, with the rest retrieved from reference TRBV28 and TRBJ2-3, is DVKVTQSSRYLVKRTGEKVFLECVQDMDHENMFWYRQDPGLGLRLIYFSYDVKMKEKGDIPEGYSVSREKKERFSLILESASTNQTSMYLCASSLMRGGPDTQYFGPGTRLTVL.

The chain combines TRBV18 with TRBJ2-7; weak D call: TRBD1 (5 bases). The CDR3 has 15 residues. Trimming took off 1 base at V and 5 bases at J, with 15 bases between the two ends. Germline V CDR1 and CDR2: KGHSH, LQKENI. The CDR3 DNA reads TGTGCCAGCTCACCACGAAGGTTTACAGGTAACGAGCAGTACTTC. Translating gives CASSPRRFTGNEQYF. The complete variable domain, with remaining parts taken from reference TRBV18 and TRBJ2-7, reads NAGVMQNPRHLVRRRGQEARLRCSPMKGHSHVYWYRQLPEEGLKFMVYLQKENIIDESGMPKERFSAEFPKEGPSILRIQQVVRGDSAAYFCASSPRRFTGNEQYFGPGTRLTVT.

The chain has TRBV11-1 and TRBJ1-2, with D unresolved. The CDR3 loop spans 14 amino acids. The germline V gene has CDR1 SGHAT and CDR2 FQDESV (reference sequence). V gave up 5 bases and J gave up 0 bases, with 10 bases separating them. The CDR3 region is CASSRPGTNYGYTF. As DNA, the CDR3 is TGTGCCAGCAGCCGCCCGGGGACTAACTATGGCTACACCTTC. Filled out from reference TRBV11-1 and TRBJ1-2, the complete variable domain reads EAEVAQSPRYKITEKSQAVAFWCDPISGHATLYWYRQILGQGPELLVQFQDESVVDDSQLPKDRFSAERLKGVDSTLKIQPAELGDSAMYLCASSRPGTNYGYTFGSGTRLTVV.

This clone was observed a few times. The chain joins TRBV4-1 to TRBJ2-7, with D hard to call. The CDR3 covers 12 residues. V lost 0 bases, J lost 6 bases, and 6 bases lay in between. Germline V CDR1 and CDR2: MGHRA, YSYEKL. CDR3 region: CASSQDGFEQYF. CDR3 sequence (DNA): TGCGCCAGCAGCCAAGACGGTTTCGAGCAGTACTTC.

The chain uses TRBV15 and TRBJ1-1; weak D call: TRBD1 (5 bases). The CDR3 is 15 residues long. Trimming stripped 0 bases from V and 7 bases from J, with 15 bases between. Per germline, CDR1 LNHNV and CDR2 YYDKDF (reference sequence). CDR3 DNA: TGTGCCACCAGCAGAGATCCCTTGGGGGGGAGTGAAGCTTTCTTT. Residues: CATSRDPLGGSEAFF.

Concerning this clone itself: The same CDR3 is also encoded by other DNA sequences in this sample. The chain recombines TRBV27 with TRBJ1-5, with 7 bases that match TRBD1. The J segment lost 4 bases and the V segment lost 4 bases, leaving 4 bases of the junction unmatched. Germline values: CDR1 MNHEY, CDR2 SMNVEV (reference sequence). CDR3 length: 14 residues. CDR3: CASSSPGGNQPQHF. CDR3 sequence (DNA): TGTGCCAGCAGTTCACCAGGGGGTAATCAGCCCCAGCATTTT.

The V call is TRBV18, the J call TRBJ1-1; 7 bases are shared with TRBD1. Germline V gene data show CDR1 as KGHSH and CDR2 as LQKENI. The V segment lost 3 bases and the J segment 0 bases; nucleotides outside the gene matches: 10. The CDR3 is 17 amino acids. This chain's CDR3 is CASSPGQGGIMNTEAFF. CDR3 DNA sequence: TGTGCCAGCTCACCCGGCCAGGGGGGAATTATGAACACTGAAGCTTTCTTT.

CDR3 coding DNA: TGCGCCAGCAGCCAAGGGACAGGGGGCTACTATGGCTACACCTTC. Protein product: CASSQGTGGYYGYTF. The chain joins TRBV4-1 to TRBJ1-2, with TRBD1 matching 11 bases. The J segment lost 3 bases and the V segment lost 1 base, leaving 1 base of the junction unmatched. The CDR3 covers 15 residues. CDR1 is MGHRA, CDR2 YSYEKL, per germline.

This rearrangement joins TRBV7-9 to TRBJ2-7; 8 bases are a match to TRBD1. Losses at the gene ends were 4 bases for V and 7 bases for J; bases not matched to a gene: 15. Per the germline V gene, CDR1 is SEHNR and CDR2 is FQNEAQ (reference sequence). The CDR3 runs to 16 residues. CDR3 protein: CASSSGQGLKAEEQYF. Here the CDR3 DNA reads TGTGCCAGCAGCTCTGGACAGGGATTAAAGGCGGAGGAGCAGTACTTC. Full variable domain (rest looked up from reference TRBV7-9 and TRBJ2-7): DTGVSQNPRHKITKRGQNVTFRCDPISEHNRLYWYRQTLGQGPEFLTYFQNEAQLEKSRLLSDRFSAERPKGSFSTLEIQRTEQGDSAMYLCASSSGQGLKAEEQYFGPGTRLTVT.

About this clone itself: Other DNA sequences of this sample code for an identical CDR3. The chain joins TRBV5-1 to TRBJ1-5, with D possibly TRBD1 on 6 matching bases. Germline CDR1 reads SGHRS; CDR2 reads YFSETQ. Trimming cost V 2 bases and J 2 bases, with 11 bases left between them. There are 15 residues in the CDR3. In nucleotides, the CDR3 is TGCGCCAGCAGCTTAGAGGGGGTGGGCAATCAGCCCCAGCATTTT. Its protein product is CASSLEGVGNQPQHF.